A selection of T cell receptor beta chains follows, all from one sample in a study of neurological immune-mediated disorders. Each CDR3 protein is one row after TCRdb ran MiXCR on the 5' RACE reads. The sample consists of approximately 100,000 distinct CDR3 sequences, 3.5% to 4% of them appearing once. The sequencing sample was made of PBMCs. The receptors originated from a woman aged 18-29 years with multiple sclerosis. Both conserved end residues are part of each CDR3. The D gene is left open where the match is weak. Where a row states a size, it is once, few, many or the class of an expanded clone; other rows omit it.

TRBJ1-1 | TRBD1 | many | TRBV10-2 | TGCGCCAGCAGTGAGGTGCAGGGGGCTGTCACTGAAGCTTTCTTT | CASSEVQGAVTEAFF
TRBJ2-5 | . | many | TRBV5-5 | TGTGCCAGCAGCTTTCTCGGGCGCCAAGAGACCCAGTACTTC | CASSFLGRQETQYF
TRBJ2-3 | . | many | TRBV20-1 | TGCAGTGCTAGGGGTCGGAATCCTATCACAGATACGCAGTATTTT | CSARGRNPITDTQYF
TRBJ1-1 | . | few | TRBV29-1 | TGCAGCGTTGGCCCACAGCCGAACACTGAAGCTTTCTTT | CSVGPQPNTEAFF
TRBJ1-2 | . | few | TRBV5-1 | TGCGCCAGCAGCTTGGAGGGACACCCCACCTATGGCTACACCTTC | CASSLEGHPTYGYTF
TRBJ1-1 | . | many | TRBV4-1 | TGCGCCAGCAGCCAAGATCTGGGGGTTACTGAAGCTTTCTTT | CASSQDLGVTEAFF
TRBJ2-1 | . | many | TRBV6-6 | TGTGCCAGCAGTCCTACTAGCAAGGAGCAGTTCTTC | CASSPTSKEQFF
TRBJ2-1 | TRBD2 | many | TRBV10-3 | TGTGCCATCAGGATTACCGGGACTAGCGGGAGAGGTGAGCAGTTCTTC | CAIRITGTSGRGEQFF
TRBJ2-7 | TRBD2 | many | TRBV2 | TGTGCCAGCTCAGAGGGAGAGCGGGGGGGATCCTACGAGCAGTACTTC | CASSEGERGGSYEQYF
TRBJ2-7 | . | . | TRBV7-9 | TGTGACAGCAGCGCGACAGCATACGAGCAGTACTTC | CDSSATAYEQYF
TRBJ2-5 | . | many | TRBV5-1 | TGCGCCAGCAGGGGGGGACCCTCCCAAGAGACCCAGTACTTC | CASRGGPSQETQYF
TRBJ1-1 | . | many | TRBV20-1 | TGCAGTGCTAGAGATAAATCCGCTAACACTGAAGCTTTCTTT | CSARDKSANTEAFF
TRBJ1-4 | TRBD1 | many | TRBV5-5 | TGTGCCAGCAGCCCGGGGACAGACGATCATGAAAAACTGTTTTTT | CASSPGTDDHEKLFF
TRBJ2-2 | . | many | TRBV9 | TGTGCCAGCAGCGCCTACTCCGGAGGGGAGCTGTTTTTT | CASSAYSGGELFF
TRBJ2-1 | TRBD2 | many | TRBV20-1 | TGCAGTGCTAGAGATCGTCTAGCGGGCCAGTCCTACAATGAGCAGTTCTTC | CSARDRLAGQSYNEQFF
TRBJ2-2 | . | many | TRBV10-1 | TGCGCCAGCAGTGAAATTCGGGGTTCGAACACCGGGGAGCTGTTTTTT | CASSEIRGSNTGELFF
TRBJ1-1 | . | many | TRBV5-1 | TGCGCCAGCAGCTTGCTTGGCCTGCGTGAAGCTTTCTTT | CASSLLGLREAFF
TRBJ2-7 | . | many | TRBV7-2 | TGTGCCAGCAGCACCGGGCCAGGGATCTACGAGCAGTACTTC | CASSTGPGIYEQYF
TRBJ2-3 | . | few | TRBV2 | TGTGCCAGCACGGAGGGGACCAGCACAGATACGCAGTATTTT | CASTEGTSTDTQYF
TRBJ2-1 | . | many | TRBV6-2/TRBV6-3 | TGTGCCAGCAGTCCCTTAAAGAGCAGACAGACTTACAATGAGCAGTTCTTC | CASSPLKSRQTYNEQFF
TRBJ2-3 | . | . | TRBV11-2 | TGTGCCAGCAGCTCAAGGACAGCTAGCACAGATAAGGAGTATTTT | CASSSRTASTDKEYF
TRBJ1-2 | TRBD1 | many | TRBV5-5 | TGTGCCAGCAGCCGTTGGACAGGGTTCTTCTATGGCTACACCTTC | CASSRWTGFFYGYTF
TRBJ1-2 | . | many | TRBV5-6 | TGTGCCAGCAGCTCCAGCTATGGCTACACCTTC | CASSSSYGYTF
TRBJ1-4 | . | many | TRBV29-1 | TGCAGCGTTGAAGATCGGGTGGATAATGAAAAACTGTTTTTT | CSVEDRVDNEKLFF
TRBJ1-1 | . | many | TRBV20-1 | TGCAGTGCGATCCCCGGGACAAGAAACACTGAAGCTTTCTTT | CSAIPGTRNTEAFF